A selection of T cell receptor beta chains follows, all from one sample in a study of T cell responses to AZD1222 COVID-19 vaccine. Profiling relied on immunoSEQ multiplex PCR, and the TCRdb table lists in-frame clones only, not all of them. The sample consists of some 110,000 clones, around 89% of them appearing once. This specimen was peripheral blood, taken on day 0 of AZD1222 vaccination. The receptors were sampled from an adult in good health. Both conserved end residues are trimmed from each CDR3. The order of the fields is J gene, V gene, CDR3 length, CDR3 protein.

TRBJ1-5	TRBV12-5	13	ASGFGAGANQPQH
TRBJ2-7	TRBV19	11	ASSIVGAGEQY
TRBJ2-7	TRBV6-5	11	ASSRFQGGEQY
TRBJ1-1	TRBV9	12	ASSGGDRVSEAF
TRBJ1-1	TRBV6-5	13	ASSQDRLPRTEAF
TRBJ2-1	TRBV3-1/TRBV3-2	14	ASSQDSGGTYNEQF
TRBJ1-1	TRBV7-9	12	ASKRPLGENEAF
TRBJ1-5	TRBV9	13	ASSVGSGLHQPQH
TRBJ2-3	TRBV3-1/TRBV3-2	10	ASSQGGLAWY
TRBJ1-2	TRBV6-1	11	ASSEMEKPGYT
TRBJ2-1	TRBV27	11	ASTPGGNNEQF
TRBJ1-2	TRBV23-1	7	ASLVGYT
TRBJ2-7	TRBV29-1	10	SAWTSTYEQY
TRBJ1-6	TRBV19	15	ASMAQGRSSYNSPLH
TRBJ2-3	TRBV10-2	11	ASSESGPNTQY
TRBJ1-1	TRBV19	10	ASSMQNTEAF
TRBJ1-2	TRBV7-9	13	ASSLEIVWTGGYT
TRBJ1-2	TRBV30	11	AWSPEAGYGYT
TRBJ2-7	TRBV7-9	10	ASSLNELRQY
TRBJ1-5	TRBV29-1	11	SAAGGLNQPQH
TRBJ1-1	TRBV4-2	14	ASSQVSGVRQGEAF
TRBJ1-1	TRBV5-6	12	ASSFSRGNTEAF
TRBJ2-2	TRBV5-1	13	ASSLGNSNTGELF
TRBJ1-1	TRBV6-5	12	ASNLSGGDPEAF
TRBJ1-5	TRBV27	11	ASSLGGTQPQH
TRBJ1-5	TRBV6-5	11	ASRFRSNQPQH